The sequence of this T cell receptor (beta chain) was determined in a study of cytotoxic CD8 clonotypes in ibrutinib-treated CLL. This clone was counted once. V lost 4 bases and J 6 bases, leaving 20 bases between the germline ends. This CDR3 has 15 amino acids. Here immunoSEQ multiplex PCR was the method, and the copy in TCRdb shows in-frame clones only, minus some. Of about 140,000 clones detected, over 75% appear once; the ten largest clones hold 7.5% to 8%. The receptor comes from a human donor with chronic lymphocytic leukemia. This sample comprised PBMCs, obtained after 36 months of ibrutinib treatment. The rearrangement links TRBV5-3 to TRBJ2-7; D could derive from TRBD1 or TRBD2 (6 bases each). TRBV5-3 is noted as an ORF with a role that remains uncertain. CDR3 region: CARSERGDPLLEQYF. As DNA, the CDR3 is TGTGCCAGAAGCGAGAGGGGGGACCCCTTGCTCGAGCAGTACTTC.